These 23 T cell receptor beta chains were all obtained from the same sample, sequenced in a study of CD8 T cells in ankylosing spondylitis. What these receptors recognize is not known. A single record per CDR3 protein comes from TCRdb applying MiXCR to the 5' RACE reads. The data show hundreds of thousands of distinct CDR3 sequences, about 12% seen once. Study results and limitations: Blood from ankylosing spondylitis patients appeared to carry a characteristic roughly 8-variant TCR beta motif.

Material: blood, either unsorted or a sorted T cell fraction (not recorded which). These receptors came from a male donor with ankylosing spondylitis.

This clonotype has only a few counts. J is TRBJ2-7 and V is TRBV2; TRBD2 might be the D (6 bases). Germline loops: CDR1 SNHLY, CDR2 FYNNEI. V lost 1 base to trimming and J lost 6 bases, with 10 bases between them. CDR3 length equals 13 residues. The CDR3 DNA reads TGTGCCAGCAGTGAAGGGGCGGGAACCGAGCAGTACTTC. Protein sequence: CASSEGAGTEQYF.

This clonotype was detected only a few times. The CDR3 loop is CATHRYSGNTIYF. CDR3 DNA sequence: TGTGCCACCCACAGATACTCTGGAAACACCATATATTTT. The rearrangement links TRBV12-3 or TRBV12-4 to TRBJ1-3; D is uncertain. The CDR3 has 13 residues. V was trimmed by 10 bases and J by 0 bases, leaving 10 bases between them.

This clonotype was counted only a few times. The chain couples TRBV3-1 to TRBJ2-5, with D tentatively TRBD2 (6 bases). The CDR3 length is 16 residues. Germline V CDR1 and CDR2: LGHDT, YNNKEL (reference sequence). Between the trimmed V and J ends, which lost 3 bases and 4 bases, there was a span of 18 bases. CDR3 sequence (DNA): TGTGCCAGCAGCCAGACCTCCACGGGAGCTCTAGAGACCCAGTACTTC. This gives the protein CASSQTSTGALETQYF.

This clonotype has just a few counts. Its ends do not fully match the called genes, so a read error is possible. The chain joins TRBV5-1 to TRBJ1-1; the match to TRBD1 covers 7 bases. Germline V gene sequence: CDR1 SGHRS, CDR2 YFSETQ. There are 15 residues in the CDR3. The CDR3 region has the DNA TGCGCCAACAGCCCCGAGGGGGCTGGAGACACTGAAGCTTTCTTT. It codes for CANSPEGAGDTEAFF.

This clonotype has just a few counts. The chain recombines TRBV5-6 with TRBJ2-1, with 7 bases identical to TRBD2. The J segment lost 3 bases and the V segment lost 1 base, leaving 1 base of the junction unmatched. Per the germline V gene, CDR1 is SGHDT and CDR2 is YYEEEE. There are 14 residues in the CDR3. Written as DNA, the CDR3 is TGTGCCAGCAGCTTGAAGCGGGGCTACAATGAGCAGTTCTTC. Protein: CASSLKRGYNEQFF. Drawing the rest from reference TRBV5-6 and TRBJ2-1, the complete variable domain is DAGVTQSPTHLIKTRGQQVTLRCSPKSGHDTVSWYQQALGQGPQFIFQYYEEEERQRGNFPDRFSGHQFPNYSSELNVNALLLGDSALYLCASSLKRGYNEQFFGPGTRLTVL.

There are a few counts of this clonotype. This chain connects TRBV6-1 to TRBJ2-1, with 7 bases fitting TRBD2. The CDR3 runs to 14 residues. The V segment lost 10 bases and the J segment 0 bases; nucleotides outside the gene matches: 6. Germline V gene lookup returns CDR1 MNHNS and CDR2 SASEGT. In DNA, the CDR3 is TGTGCCACCCCTAGCGGTGCCTCCTACAATGAGCAGTTCTTC. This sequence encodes CATPSGASYNEQFF.

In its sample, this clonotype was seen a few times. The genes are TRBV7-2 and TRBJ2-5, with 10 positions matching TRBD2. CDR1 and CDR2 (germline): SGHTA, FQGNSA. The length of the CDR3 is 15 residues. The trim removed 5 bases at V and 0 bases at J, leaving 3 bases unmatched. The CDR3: CASSPTSGNQETQYF. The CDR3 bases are TGTGCCAGCAGCCCTACTAGCGGGAACCAAGAGACCCAGTACTTC. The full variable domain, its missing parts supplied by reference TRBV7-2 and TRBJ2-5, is GAGVSQSPSNKVTEKGKDVELRCDPISGHTALYWYRQSLGQGLEFLIYFQGNSAPDKSGLPSDRFSAERTGGSVSTLTIQRTQQEDSAVYLCASSPTSGNQETQYFGPGTRLLVL.

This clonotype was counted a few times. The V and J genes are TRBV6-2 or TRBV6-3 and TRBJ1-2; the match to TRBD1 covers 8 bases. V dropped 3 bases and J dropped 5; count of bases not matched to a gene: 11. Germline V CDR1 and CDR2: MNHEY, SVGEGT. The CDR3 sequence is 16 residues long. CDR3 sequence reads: CASSYPRYRTGYGYTF. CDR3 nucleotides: TGTGCCAGCAGTTATCCACGTTATCGGACAGGGTATGGCTACACCTTC.

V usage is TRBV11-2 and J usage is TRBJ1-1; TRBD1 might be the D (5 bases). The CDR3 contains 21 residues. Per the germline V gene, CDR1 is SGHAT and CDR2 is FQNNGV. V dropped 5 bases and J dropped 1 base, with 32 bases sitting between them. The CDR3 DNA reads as TGTGCCAGCAGCCTTAGGCCCCAGGCGGCAGCACGTCTGGGGGGGAACACTGAAGCTTTCTTT. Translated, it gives CASSLRPQAAARLGGNTEAFF.

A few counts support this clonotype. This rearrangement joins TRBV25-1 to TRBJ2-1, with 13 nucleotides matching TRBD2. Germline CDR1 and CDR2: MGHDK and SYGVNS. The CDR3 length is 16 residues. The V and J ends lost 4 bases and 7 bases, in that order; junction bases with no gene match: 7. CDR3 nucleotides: TGTGCCAGCAGTGCTTATTGGACTAGCGGGAGAAATGAGCAGTTCTTC. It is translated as CASSAYWTSGRNEQFF. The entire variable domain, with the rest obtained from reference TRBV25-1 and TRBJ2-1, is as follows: EADIYQTPRYLVIGTGKKITLECSQTMGHDKMYWYQQDPGMELHLIHYSYGVNSTEKGDLSSESTVSRIRTEHFPLTLESARPSHTSQYLCASSAYWTSGRNEQFFGPGTRLTVL.

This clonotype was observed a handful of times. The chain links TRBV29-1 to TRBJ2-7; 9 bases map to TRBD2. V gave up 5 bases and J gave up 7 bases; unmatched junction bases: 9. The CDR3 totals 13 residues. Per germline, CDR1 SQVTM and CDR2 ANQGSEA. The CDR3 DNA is TGCAGCGTTTTTAGCGGGGGACCCGGGGAGCAGTACTTC. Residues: CSVFSGGPGEQYF.

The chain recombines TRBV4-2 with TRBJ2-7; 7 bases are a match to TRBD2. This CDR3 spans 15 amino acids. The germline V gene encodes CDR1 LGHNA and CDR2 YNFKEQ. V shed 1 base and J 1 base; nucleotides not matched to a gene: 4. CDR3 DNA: TGTGCCAGCAGCCAAGTCCCTAGCGGATCCTACGAGCAGTACTTC. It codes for CASSQVPSGSYEQYF.

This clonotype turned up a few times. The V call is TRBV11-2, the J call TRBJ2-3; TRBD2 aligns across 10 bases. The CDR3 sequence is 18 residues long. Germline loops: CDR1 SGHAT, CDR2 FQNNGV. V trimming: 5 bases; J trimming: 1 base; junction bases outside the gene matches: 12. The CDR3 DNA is TGTGCCAGCAGCACCAGAACGGTTCTAGCGGGAGGCACAGATACGCAGTATTTT. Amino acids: CASSTRTVLAGGTDTQYF.

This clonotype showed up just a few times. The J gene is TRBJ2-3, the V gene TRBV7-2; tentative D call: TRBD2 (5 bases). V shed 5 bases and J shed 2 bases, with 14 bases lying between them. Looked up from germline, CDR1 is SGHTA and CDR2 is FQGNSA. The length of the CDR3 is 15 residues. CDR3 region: CASSRSSGYTDTQYF. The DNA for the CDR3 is TGTGCCAGCAGCCGTAGCTCGGGGTACACAGATACGCAGTATTTT. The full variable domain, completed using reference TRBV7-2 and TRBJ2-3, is GAGVSQSPSNKVTEKGKDVELRCDPISGHTALYWYRQSLGQGLEFLIYFQGNSAPDKSGLPSDRFSAERTGGSVSTLTIQRTQQEDSAVYLCASSRSSGYTDTQYFGPGTRLTVL.

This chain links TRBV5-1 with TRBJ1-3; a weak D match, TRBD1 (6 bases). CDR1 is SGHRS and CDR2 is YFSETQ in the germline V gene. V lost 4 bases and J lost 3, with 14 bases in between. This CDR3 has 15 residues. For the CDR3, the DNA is TGCGCCAGCAGCCTGGACAGTACAGGTGGAAACACCATATATTTT. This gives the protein CASSLDSTGGNTIYF.

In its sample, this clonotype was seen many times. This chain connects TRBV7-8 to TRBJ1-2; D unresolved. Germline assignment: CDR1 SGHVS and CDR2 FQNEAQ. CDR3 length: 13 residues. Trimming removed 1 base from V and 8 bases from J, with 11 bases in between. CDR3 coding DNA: TGTGCCAGCAGCTTAGTAGGGATTCAGGGCTACACCTTC. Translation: CASSLVGIQGYTF.

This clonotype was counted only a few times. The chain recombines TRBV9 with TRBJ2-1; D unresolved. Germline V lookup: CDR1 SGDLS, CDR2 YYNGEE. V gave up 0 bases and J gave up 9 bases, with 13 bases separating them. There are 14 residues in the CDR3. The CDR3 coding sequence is TGTGCCAGCAGCGTAGGGCATAGGGCGGCTGAGCAGTTCTTC. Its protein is CASSVGHRAAEQFF.

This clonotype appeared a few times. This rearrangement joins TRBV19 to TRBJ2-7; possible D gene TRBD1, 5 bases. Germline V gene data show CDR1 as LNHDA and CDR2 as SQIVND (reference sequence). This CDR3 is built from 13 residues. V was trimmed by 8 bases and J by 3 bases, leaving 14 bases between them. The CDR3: CASSAQDIYEQYF. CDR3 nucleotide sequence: TGTGCCAGTTCAGCACAGGACATCTACGAGCAGTACTTC.

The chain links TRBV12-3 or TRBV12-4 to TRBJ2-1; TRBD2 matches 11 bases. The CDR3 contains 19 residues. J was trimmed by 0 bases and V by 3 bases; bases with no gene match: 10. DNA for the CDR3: TGTGCCAGCAGTTTTCCGGGACTAGCGGACCTATCCTCCTACAATGAGCAGTTCTTC. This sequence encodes CASSFPGLADLSSYNEQFF.

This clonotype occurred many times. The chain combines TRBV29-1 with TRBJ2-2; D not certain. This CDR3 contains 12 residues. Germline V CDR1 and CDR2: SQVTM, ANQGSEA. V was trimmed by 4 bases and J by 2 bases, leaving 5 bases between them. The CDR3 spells CSVVVNTGELFF. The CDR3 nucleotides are TGCAGCGTTGTTGTCAACACCGGGGAGCTGTTTTTT.

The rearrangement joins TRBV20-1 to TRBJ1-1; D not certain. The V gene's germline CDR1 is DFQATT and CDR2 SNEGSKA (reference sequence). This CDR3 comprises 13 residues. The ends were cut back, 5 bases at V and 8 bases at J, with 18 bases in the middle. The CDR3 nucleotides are TGCAGTGCTCCAAAGGACGGAGGTCTCGAAGCTTTCTTT. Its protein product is CSAPKDGGLEAFF.

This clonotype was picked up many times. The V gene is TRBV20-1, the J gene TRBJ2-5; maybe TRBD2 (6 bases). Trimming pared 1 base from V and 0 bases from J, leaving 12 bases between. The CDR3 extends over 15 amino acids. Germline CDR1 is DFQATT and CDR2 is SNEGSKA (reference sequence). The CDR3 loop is CSARGWEAYQETQYF. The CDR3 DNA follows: TGCAGTGCTAGAGGGTGGGAGGCGTACCAAGAGACCCAGTACTTC.

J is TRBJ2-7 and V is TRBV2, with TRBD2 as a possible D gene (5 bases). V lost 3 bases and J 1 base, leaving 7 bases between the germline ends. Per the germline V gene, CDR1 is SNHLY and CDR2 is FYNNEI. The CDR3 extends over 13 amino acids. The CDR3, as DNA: TGTGCCAGCAGTGACAGACTATCCTACGAGCAGTACGTC. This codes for CASSDRLSYEQYV.